This paragraph reports one TCR beta chain. This entry comes from a study of blood T cell repertoires in COVID-19. Study context: PBMCs, B-cell-depleted T cells, or T cells were the source of the cDNA or gDNA that made up the material.

Data came from immunoSEQ multiplex PCR; TCRdb stores just in-frame clones and leaves some out. This sample has roughly 320,000 clones; around 87% occur once, and the top ten carry 1% to 1.5%. The V and J ends lost 1 base and 0 bases respectively, with 7 bases between them. Germline CDR1 reads LGHDT; CDR2 reads YNNKEL (reference sequence). There are 15 residues in the CDR3. This chain connects TRBV3-1 (or the pseudogene TRBV3-2) to TRBJ1-5; D uncertain. The sequenced sample consisted of peripheral blood. This TCR derives from a man between 70 and 80 years old with acute or convalescent COVID-19. The CDR3 protein is CASSQGPYSNQPQHF. The CDR3 nucleotides are TGTGCCAGCAGCCAAGGGCCGTATAGCAATCAGCCCCAGCATTTT.